This T cell receptor beta chain appears in the sequencing data of a study of cytomegalovirus exposure and HLA in healthy donors. This clone was counted between two and nine times. The V end lost 0 bases, the J end lost 10 bases, and 17 bases lay between the germline ends. CDR1 and CDR2 (germline): SGDLS, YYNGEE. This CDR3 comprises 16 residues. Use of 60 Vbeta and 13 Jbeta primers characterized the PCR. Using immunoSEQ multiplex PCR, the repertoire was profiled, and TCRdb retains in-frame clones only, with some absent. Found here are some 70,000 clones, around 72% of them singletons; the top ten hold about 15%.

The chain recombines TRBV9 with TRBJ1-6; D not certain. This clonotype was obtained from a male donor in good health and CMV-seropositive. What was sequenced was PBMCs. The CDR3 loop reads CASSVATGGLGSPLHF. The DNA of the CDR3 is TGTGCCAGCAGCGTAGCTACCGGAGGGTTGGGGTCACCCCTCCACTTT.